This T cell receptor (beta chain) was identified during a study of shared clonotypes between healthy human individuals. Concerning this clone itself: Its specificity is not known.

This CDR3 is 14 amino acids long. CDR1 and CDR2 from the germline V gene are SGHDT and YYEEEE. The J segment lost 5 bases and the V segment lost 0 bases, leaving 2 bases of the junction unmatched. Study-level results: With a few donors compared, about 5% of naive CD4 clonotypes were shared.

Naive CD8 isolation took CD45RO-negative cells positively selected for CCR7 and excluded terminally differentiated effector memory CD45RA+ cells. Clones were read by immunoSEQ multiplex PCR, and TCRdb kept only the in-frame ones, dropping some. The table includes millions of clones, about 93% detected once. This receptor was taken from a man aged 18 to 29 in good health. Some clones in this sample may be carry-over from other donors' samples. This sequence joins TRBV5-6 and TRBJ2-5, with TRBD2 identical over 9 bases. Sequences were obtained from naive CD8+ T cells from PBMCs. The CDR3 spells CASSLGLAVETQYF. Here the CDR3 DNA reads TGTGCCAGCAGCTTGGGACTAGCGGTCGAGACCCAGTACTTC.